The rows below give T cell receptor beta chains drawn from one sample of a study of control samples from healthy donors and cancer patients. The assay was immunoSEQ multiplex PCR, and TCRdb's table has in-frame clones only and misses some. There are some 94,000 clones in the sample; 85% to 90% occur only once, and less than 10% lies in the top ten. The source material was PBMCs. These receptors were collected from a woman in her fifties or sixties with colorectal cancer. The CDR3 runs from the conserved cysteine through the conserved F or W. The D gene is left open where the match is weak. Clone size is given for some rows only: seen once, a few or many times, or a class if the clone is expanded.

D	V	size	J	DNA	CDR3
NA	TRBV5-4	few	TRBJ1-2	TGTGCCAGCAGCACGAAAGGGACGACTTATGGCTACACCTTC	CASSTKGTTYGYTF
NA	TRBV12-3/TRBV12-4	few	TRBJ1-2	TGTGCCAGCAAAGTGGGCTATGGCTACACCTTC	CASKVGYGYTF
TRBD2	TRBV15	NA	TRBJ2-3	TGTGCCACCAGCAGAGATCGGCTAGCGGGGGCACTAACGCAGTATTTT	CATSRDRLAGALTQYF
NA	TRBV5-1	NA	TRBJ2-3	TGCGCCAGCAGCTTGAGGGTGACACCGACTAGCACAGATACGCAGTATTTT	CASSLRVTPTSTDTQYF
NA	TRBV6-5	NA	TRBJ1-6	TGTGCCAGCAGTTACGACTTGAATTCACCCCTCCACTTT	CASSYDLNSPLHF
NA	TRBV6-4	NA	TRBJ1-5	TGTGCCAGCAGTGACCCGGTTAGCCAGCCCCAGCATTTT	CASSDPVSQPQHF
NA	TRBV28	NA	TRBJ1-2	TGTGCCAGCGGACAGTCAACTAACTATGGCTACACCTTC	CASGQSTNYGYTF
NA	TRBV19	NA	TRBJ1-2	TGTGCCAGTAGTAGGGACAACTATGGCTACACCTTC	CASSRDNYGYTF
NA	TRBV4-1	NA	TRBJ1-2	TGCGCCAGCAGCCCCGACCTGGAGGGCTACACCTTC	CASSPDLEGYTF
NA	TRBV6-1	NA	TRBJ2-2	TGTGCCAGCAGTGTACGGCCGGGTCAAAACACCGGGGAGCTGTTTTTT	CASSVRPGQNTGELFF
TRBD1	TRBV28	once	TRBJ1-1	TGTGCCAGCAGTTTACTCCAACAGGGGCGGAACACTGAAGCTTTCTTT	CASSLLQQGRNTEAFF
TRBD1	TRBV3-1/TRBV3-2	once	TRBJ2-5	TGTGCCAGCCGGACAGGGACCAAGAGTCCCCAGTACTTC	CASRTGTKSPQYF
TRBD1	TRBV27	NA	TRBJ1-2	TGTGCCAGCGGGAGGCAAAGGACAGGGGGCGGCTCGGGTGGCTACACCTTC	CASGRQRTGGGSGGYTF
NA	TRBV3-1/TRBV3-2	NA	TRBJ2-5	TGTGCCAGCAGATCCAGATCAACACAAGAGACCCAGTACTTC	CASRSRSTQETQYF
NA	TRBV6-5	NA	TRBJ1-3	TGTGCCAGCAGTTACGGCCTCCCGGGGACGGGAAACACCATATATTTT	CASSYGLPGTGNTIYF
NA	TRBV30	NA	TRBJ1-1	TGTGCCTGGAGTGTTTCTGAACTAGAAGCTTTCTTT	CAWSVSELEAFF
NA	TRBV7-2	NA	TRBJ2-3	TGTGCCAGCAGCTTATGGACGTTGACTCCGGTCCGCGAAGATACGCAGTATTTT	CASSLWTLTPVREDTQYF
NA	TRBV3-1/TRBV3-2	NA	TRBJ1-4	TGTGCCAGCAGCCAAGACATGGCCACCCCTGAAAAACTGTTTTTT	CASSQDMATPEKLFF
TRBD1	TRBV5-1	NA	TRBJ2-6	TGCGCCAGCAGCTTCGCAGGGGGCCGCTCTGGGGCCAACGTCCTGACTTTC	CASSFAGGRSGANVLTF
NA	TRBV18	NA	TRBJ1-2	TGTGCCAGCTCACCAGCAGGGTTGGGCTATGGCTACACCTTC	CASSPAGLGYGYTF
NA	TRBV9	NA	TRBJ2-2	TGTGCCAGCAGCGTTAGGACCGGGGAGCTGTTTTTT	CASSVRTGELFF